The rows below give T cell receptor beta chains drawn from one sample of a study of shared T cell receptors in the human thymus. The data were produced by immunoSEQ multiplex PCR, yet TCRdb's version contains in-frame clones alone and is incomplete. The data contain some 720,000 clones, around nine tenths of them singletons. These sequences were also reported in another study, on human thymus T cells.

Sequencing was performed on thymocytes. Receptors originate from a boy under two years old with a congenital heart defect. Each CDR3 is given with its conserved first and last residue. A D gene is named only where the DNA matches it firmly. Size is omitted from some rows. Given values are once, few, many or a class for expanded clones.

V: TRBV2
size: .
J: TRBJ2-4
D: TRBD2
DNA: TGTGCCAGCACCTCTGCGGGAGGGACAAACATTCAGTACTTC
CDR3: CASTSAGGTNIQYF

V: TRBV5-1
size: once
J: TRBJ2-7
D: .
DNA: TGCGCCAGCAGCCTCGAGGGGGCCTACGAGCAGTACTTC
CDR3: CASSLEGAYEQYF

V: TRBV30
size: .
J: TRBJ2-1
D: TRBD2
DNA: TGTGCCTGGAGTCCCAGAGCGGGAAGATACAATGAGCAGTTCTTC
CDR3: CAWSPRAGRYNEQFF

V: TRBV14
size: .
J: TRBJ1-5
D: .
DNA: TGTGCCAGCAGCCAAGGAGGCAAGGGGGGGAAGCAGCCCCAGCATTTT
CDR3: CASSQGGKGGKQPQHF

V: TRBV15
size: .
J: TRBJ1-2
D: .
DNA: TGTGCCACCAGCGTACGGAAGGGGGGCTACACCTTC
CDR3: CATSVRKGGYTF

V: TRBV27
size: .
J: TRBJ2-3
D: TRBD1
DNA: TGTGCCAGCAGTCTCTCCCCGGGACAGGGGGCCTATACGCAGTATTTT
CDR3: CASSLSPGQGAYTQYF

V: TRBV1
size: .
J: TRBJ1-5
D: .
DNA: TGCACCAGCAGCCAAGATACTCGGACAGATGATCAGCCCCAGCATTTT
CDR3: CTSSQDTRTDDQPQHF

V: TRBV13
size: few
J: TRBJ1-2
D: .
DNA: TGTGCCAGCAGCTATTTCGTTAGTAACTATGGCTACACCTTC
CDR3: CASSYFVSNYGYTF

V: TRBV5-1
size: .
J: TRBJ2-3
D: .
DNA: TGCGCCAGCAGCCACACAGGGCCCGGCACAGATACGCAGTATTTT
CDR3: CASSHTGPGTDTQYF

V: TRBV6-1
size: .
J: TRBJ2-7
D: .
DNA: TGTGCCAGCAGTGGCCCCGGAGGTTACTACGAGCAGTACTTC
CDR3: CASSGPGGYYEQYF

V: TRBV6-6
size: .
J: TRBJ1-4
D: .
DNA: TGTGCCAGCAGTTACCAGGGGTCTAATGAAAAACTGTTTTTT
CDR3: CASSYQGSNEKLFF

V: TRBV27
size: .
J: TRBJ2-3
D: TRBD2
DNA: TGTGCCAGCAGTTTATCGGGACTAGCGGGAGGGGCTAGCACAGATACGCAGTATTTT
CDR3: CASSLSGLAGGASTDTQYF

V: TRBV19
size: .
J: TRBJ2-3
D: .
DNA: TGTGCCAGTAGTGAGGGGGGGGATACGCAGTATTTT
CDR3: CASSEGGDTQYF

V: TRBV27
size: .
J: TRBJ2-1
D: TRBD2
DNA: TGTGCCAGCAGTTACAAGGGGGGACTAGCGGGCAAGTTCTCCTACAATGAGCAGTTCTTC
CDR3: CASSYKGGLAGKFSYNEQFF

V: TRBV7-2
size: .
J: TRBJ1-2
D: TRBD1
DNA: TGTGCCAGCAGCTCCTCCGGACAGGGGGCGAGGGGCTACACCTTC
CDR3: CASSSSGQGARGYTF

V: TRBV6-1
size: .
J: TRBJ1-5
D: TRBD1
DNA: TGTGCCAGCAGGACAGGGGGCAATCAGCCCCAGCATTTT
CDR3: CASRTGGNQPQHF

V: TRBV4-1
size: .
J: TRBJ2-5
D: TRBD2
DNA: TGCGCCAGCAGCCAGCCGACTAGCGGGAGGGGGGCTGGTAGGGAGACCCAGTACTTC
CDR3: CASSQPTSGRGAGRETQYF

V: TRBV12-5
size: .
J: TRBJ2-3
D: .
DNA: TGTGCTAGTGGTTTGGGGTTTTACGGGCCAGGGGATACGCAGTATTTT
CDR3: CASGLGFYGPGDTQYF

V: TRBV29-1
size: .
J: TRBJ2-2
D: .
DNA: TGCAGCGTTTTGTATGGCGGGATTACGAACACCGGGGAGCTGTTTTTT
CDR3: CSVLYGGITNTGELFF

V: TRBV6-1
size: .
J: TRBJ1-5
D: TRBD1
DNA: TGTGCCAGCAGTGAACCCGGACAGGGGGCAAACCATGGCAATCAGCCCCAGCATTTT
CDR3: CASSEPGQGANHGNQPQHF

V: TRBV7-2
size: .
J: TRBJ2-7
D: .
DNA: TGTGCCAGCAGCTTAGAGCGGACAGCTACTTACGAGCAGTACTTC
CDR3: CASSLERTATYEQYF

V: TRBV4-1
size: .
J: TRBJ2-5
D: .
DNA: TGCGCCAGCAGCCAAGAACCCCCTCCAGGGCACCAAGAGACCCAGTACTTC
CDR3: CASSQEPPPGHQETQYF

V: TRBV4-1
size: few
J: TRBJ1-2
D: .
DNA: TGCGCCAGCAGCCAACGGGGTACGGGCTACACCTTC
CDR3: CASSQRGTGYTF

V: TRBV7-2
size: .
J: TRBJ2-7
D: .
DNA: TGTGCCAGCAGCTTATCCCAGTCGTCGGGGGTTAACGAGCAGTACTTC
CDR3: CASSLSQSSGVNEQYF

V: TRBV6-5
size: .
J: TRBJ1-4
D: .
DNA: TGTGCCGTCAGGACAGCCGGGGGGCTGTTTTTT
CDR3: CAVRTAGGLFF

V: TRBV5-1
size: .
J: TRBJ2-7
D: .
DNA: TGCGCCAGCAACGAGGGATGCTACGAGCAGTACTTC
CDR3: CASNEGCYEQYF